Shown below are 9 T cell receptor beta chains from a single sample sequenced in a study of CD8 T cells in ankylosing spondylitis (dated by TCRdb to between 2016 and 2019). Library construction relied on 5' RACE. Sequencing was carried out with an Illumina HiSeq 2500. TCRdb reprocessing: public reads trimmed at Q25 with fastp, clones called with MiXCR, in-frame beta chains kept. Each entry is one CDR3 protein sequence, shown with its most common DNA and genes. This sample holds approximately 540,000 distinct CDR3 sequences; 9.5% to 15% were observed only once. The leading ten clones occupy under 7.5% of the sample. General conclusions and limits of the study: A TCR beta motif of fewer than 10 highly homologous amino acid variants appeared characteristic of blood from ankylosing spondylitis patients.

Their antigens are not known. What was sequenced was blood, either unsorted or a sorted T cell fraction (not recorded which). The receptors come from a male donor with ankylosing spondylitis.

The J gene is TRBJ2-7, the V gene TRBV5-1; TRBD1 might be the D (6 bases). Germline CDR1 SGHRS, CDR2 YFSETQ. The CDR3 contains 13 residues. V lost 9 bases and J 4 bases, leaving 17 bases between the germline ends. The DNA for the CDR3 is TGCGCCACTACGGACGGACAGACTTACGAGCAGTACTTC. Translated, it gives CATTDGQTYEQYF.

This clonotype has just a few counts. This rearrangement joins TRBV27 to TRBJ2-1; 7 bases map to TRBD1. V lost 6 bases, J lost 12 bases, and 8 bases stayed unmatched. The CDR3 is made up of 12 amino acids. Germline CDR1 reads MNHEY; CDR2 reads SMNVEV (reference sequence). The DNA for the CDR3 is TGTGCCAGCAGCCCCCGACAGGGAAGGCAGTTCTTC. Translating it yields CASSPRQGRQFF.

This clonotype was seen at least ten times. The V and J genes are TRBV20-1 and TRBJ1-5, with D perhaps matching TRBD1 (6 bases). The CDR3 is 15 residues long. Trimming left V 1 base short and J 0 bases short, with 10 bases between. In germline, CDR1 is DFQATT, CDR2 SNEGSKA (reference sequence). DNA of the CDR3: TGCAGTGCTAGAGCGACAGGTTATAGCAATCAGCCCCAGCATTTT. It yields the protein CSARATGYSNQPQHF.

Comment on this clonotype: The junction departs from germline at one end; a sequencing error may be responsible. The V call is TRBV5-1, the J call TRBJ2-7, with 9 bases fitting TRBD1. Germline V CDR1 and CDR2: SGHRS, YFSETQ. The CDR3 loop spans 12 amino acids. CDR3 in amino acids: CASSLNRGRRDF. CDR3 nucleotides: TGCGCCAGCAGCTTAAACAGGGGGCGCCGAGACTTC.

J is TRBJ1-1 and V is TRBV2; D possibly corresponds to TRBD1 (5 bases). This CDR3 spans 14 amino acids. V lost 7 bases and J lost 1, with 13 bases in between. Germline-derived CDR1 and CDR2 are SNHLY and FYNNEI. CDR3 loop: CASIYRRSNTEAFF. DNA of the CDR3: TGTGCCAGCATTTACAGGCGGTCGAACACTGAAGCTTTCTTT.

The CDR3 DNA sequence: TGTGCCAGCAGTCAACCGGGACTAGCCTTCAATGAGCAGTTCTTC. This codes for CASSQPGLAFNEQFF. The chain is built from TRBV28 and TRBJ2-1; 9 bases map to TRBD2. CDR3 length: 15 residues. The germline V gene has CDR1 MDHEN and CDR2 SYDVKM. V lost 5 bases to trimming and J lost 6 bases; unmatched junction nucleotides: 8.

The V gene is TRBV20-1, the J gene TRBJ2-5, with 9 bases identical to TRBD1. Germline V gene sequence: CDR1 DFQATT, CDR2 SNEGSKA (reference sequence). The ends lost 0 bases at V and 5 bases at J; junction bases unmatched: 4. The CDR3 length is 14 residues. The CDR3 region has the DNA TGCAGTGCTAGAGAGATGACAGGGGGGGAGACCCAGTACTTC. It translates to CSAREMTGGETQYF.

The chain links TRBV20-1 to TRBJ1-1, with a weak D call TRBD1 (5 bases). Trimming stripped 3 bases from V and 3 bases from J, with 11 bases between. The CDR3 is 13 residues long. Germline CDR1 and CDR2: DFQATT and SNEGSKA (reference sequence). CDR3 nucleotide sequence: TGCAGTGCTAGGGTGCGGGGGGACACTGAAGCTTTCTTT. It translates to CSARVRGDTEAFF.

The rearrangement joins TRBV12-3 or TRBV12-4 to TRBJ1-5; D is unclear. The CDR3 extends over 14 amino acids. Trimming pared 3 bases from V and 2 bases from J, leaving 8 bases between. The CDR3 coding sequence is TGTGCCAGCAGTTTTCGGGTTCGCAATCAGCCCCAGCATTTT. This translates into CASSFRVRNQPQHF.